This TCR beta chain originates from a study of identical twins (dated by TCRdb to 2016 to 2017). Notes on the research overall: The study deep-sequenced TCR alpha and beta repertoires from monozygotic twins, unrelated adults of various ages and cord blood to test whether fetal clonotypes persist. To rule out contamination, replicate twin experiments were performed at different times with different library preparation protocols.

Overall study outcomes, separate from this receptor: Out-of-frame TCR alpha sharing in monozygotic twins was systematically underestimated by recombination models, whereas sharing between unrelated individuals was in agreement with the recombination models. Conclusions relied on cross-sectional statistical analysis, since the same donors could not be followed over many years. Abundant cord blood beta clonotypes had fewer insertions, young adult naive repertoires showed a similar but weaker trend, and memory repertoires showed no such trend. Out-of-frame TCR alpha sequences shared between twins showed an excess of low generation-probability sequences compared with coincidental sharing between unrelated individuals. The excess sharing between twins in beta out-of-frame sequences was weaker because fewer shared sequences reduced the signal-to-noise ratio. Zero-insertion analyses could be partly confounded by invariant T cells such as MAIT and iNKT, although diverse VJ usage argued against such confounding for most clonotypes.

Every donor in the study was a healthy Caucasian. Three pairs of female monozygotic twins, all aged 18 to 29 years, were included in the twin cohort. CD4+ and CD8+ T cell populations were isolated with positive isolation kits from Invitrogen. Libraries were prepared through 5' RACE. The instrument given in TCRdb is Illumina HiSeq 2000. A universal primer binding site was introduced by template switching, and a unique molecular identifier was present in the final cDNA, enabling accurate counting of TCR cDNA molecules. Specific primers in the conserved constant-segment region were used to synthesize first-strand cDNA for TCR alpha and beta chains. Each cDNA library was double barcoded, with a SMART-Mk sample barcode plus Illumina barcodes, to control for contamination. TruSeq adapter sequences along with Illumina sample barcodes were introduced in two successive PCR steps. Sequencing of the TCR alpha and beta cDNA libraries was done on the Illumina HiSeq platform using custom primers. From the authors' description of their analysis: Unique molecular identifiers were extracted from raw reads with MiGEC, and CDR3 positions were determined with MiXCR. Recombination models were inferred per individual with the repgenHMM and IGoR tools using an EM algorithm. The analysis of shared clonotypes was done with the tcR package in R, with sharing normalized by the product of cloneset sizes. To study raw recombination free of thymic and clonal selection effects, out-of-frame nonproductive sequences were analyzed. TCRdb redid the processing of the public reads, applying fastp at Q25 and MiXCR, and retained in-frame beta chains. Each entry merges the rows of one CDR3 protein and shows their most common DNA and genes. The V and J calls follow TCRdb's processing rather than the paper's. The table for this sample lists around 550,000 distinct CDR3 sequences; nearly 15% of them were counted only once. In total, the top ten clones hold roughly 0.4% of the sample.

With respect to this clonotype: The antigen this receptor binds is unknown. Base qualities are not recorded, but no much larger clone differs from it by a single base.

Trimming removed 3 bases from V and 7 bases from J, leaving 15 bases between the germline ends. Reading the germline V gene gives CDR1 ENHRY and CDR2 SYGVKD. Taken from cysteine to phenylalanine, the CDR3 has 14 residues. Kept here is only the CDR3 DNA, which spans 42 bases and is read in frame from base 1. The data also belong to a second study, concerning yellow fever vaccine responses in identical twins. As the second publication notes: According to the authors, in identical twins the way T cells responded to vaccination appeared partly convergent and partly personalized. Focusing on identical twins, the study followed the T cell clones that responded to the vaccine, and did so with precision.

The sequenced sample consisted of CD4+ T cells sorted from blood. The source of this sequence is a woman between 18 and 29 years old in good health. The chain is made from TRBV10-3 and TRBJ1-2; there is no confident call for the D gene. CDR3 loop: CAISEREGWGGYTF. In nucleotide form, the sequence is TGTGCCATCAGTGAAAGAGAGGGCTGGGGTGGCTACACCTTC.